The clone carrying this T cell receptor (beta chain) has just one count. The antigen is undetermined. This sample's time point: week 47, end of study. In the vaccine, a single dose held 300 ug of the mutant IDH1 20-mer peptide, along with topical imiquimod. The study gave patients eight vaccinations in weeks 1, 3, 5, 7, 11, 15, 19, 23. This record comes from a study of a mutant IDH1 vaccine in newly diagnosed glioma. In the study overall: Vaccines began 4-6 weeks after radiotherapy alone, or with temozolomide cycles. Patients under treatment included approximately 60% males and about 38% females and had a mean age of around 40 years. Therapy received beforehand was radiotherapy, temozolomide, or both, with most patients given both.

Losses at the gene ends were 6 bases for V and 0 bases for J; bases not matched to a gene: 10. The germline V gene has CDR1 ENHRY and CDR2 SYGVKD. This CDR3 spans 17 amino acids. Here immunoSEQ multiplex PCR was the method, and the copy in TCRdb shows in-frame clones only, minus some. The sample records tens of thousands of clones, 80% to 85% being singletons. The origin of this receptor is a man younger than 40 with glioma. The chain joins TRBV10-3 to TRBJ1-1, with 10 bases fitting TRBD1. Sequencing was performed on PBMCs, taken from a glioma patient whose treatment included an IDH1 peptide vaccine. CDR3 nucleotide sequence: TGTGCCATCAGCATTAAGACAGGGGGCGCGGTGAACACTGAAGCTTTCTTT. It encodes CAISIKTGGAVNTEAFF.